The 28 T cell receptor beta chains in this list originate from one sample, sequenced in a study of stem cell transplantation in POMP-related autoinflammatory disease. Using immunoSEQ multiplex PCR, the repertoire was profiled, and TCRdb retains in-frame clones only, with some absent. The sample carries 33,000 or so clones, 85% to 90% recorded once. This specimen was CD4+ T cells from PBMCs, taken before stem cell transplantation. The receptors here all came from a human donor with POMP-related autoinflammation and immune dysregulation (PRAID).

The DNA of the CDR3 is TGTGCCAGCGAATCTCAGGCTAGCGGGATCTCCTACAATGAGCAGTTCTTC. Protein: CASESQASGISYNEQFF. V is TRBV21-1 and J is TRBJ2-1; TRBD2 is taken as the D call from the table, unchecked against the DNA. TRBV21-1 is deemed a pseudogene. The CDR3 length is 17 residues.

The chain joins TRBV29-1 to TRBJ1-1; 9 nucleotides line up with TRBD1. Germline V gene lookup returns CDR1 SQVTM and CDR2 ANQGSEA. Unmatched junction bases numbered 5, after V lost 5 bases and J lost 1 base. CDR3 length: 14 residues. The CDR3 loop is CSVRGTGTNTEAFF. The CDR3 nucleotides are TGCAGCGTTCGCGGGACAGGGACGAACACTGAAGCTTTCTTT.

The chain recombines TRBV2 with TRBJ2-5; 8 positions agree with TRBD1. The CDR3 consists of 15 residues. Germline V CDR1 and CDR2: SNHLY, FYNNEI. The V segment lost 6 bases and the J segment 4 bases; nucleotides outside the gene matches: 10. CDR3 residues: CASRGDSGGRETQYF. The CDR3 DNA is TGTGCCAGCAGGGGGGACTCAGGGGGCAGAGAGACCCAGTACTTC.

V and J are TRBV9 and TRBJ1-1; D perhaps matches TRBD1 (5 bases). V was clipped by 1 base and J by 2 bases, with 6 bases between them. The CDR3 loop spans 13 amino acids. Germline V gives CDR1 SGDLS, CDR2 YYNGEE. The CDR3 DNA reads as TGTGCCAGCAGCGTACAGGGTAACACTGAAGCTTTCTTT. It is translated as CASSVQGNTEAFF.

V is TRBV5-1 and J is TRBJ2-5; tentative D call: TRBD2 (6 bases). Trimming left V 1 base short and J 4 bases short, with 11 bases between. Germline V gene lookup returns CDR1 SGHRS and CDR2 YFSETQ. This CDR3 has 14 residues. The CDR3 spells CASSLRPGAETQYF. As DNA, the CDR3 is TGCGCCAGCAGCTTGAGGCCGGGAGCAGAGACCCAGTACTTC.

This clone has more than one count but fewer than ten. V is TRBV5-6 and J is TRBJ1-1; TRBD1 is a possible D gene (5 bases). The CDR3 consists of 15 residues. Germline loops: CDR1 SGHDT, CDR2 YYEEEE. Deletions cut 2 bases from V and 3 bases from J, with 14 bases between. The CDR3 nucleotides are TGTGCCAGCAGCTTCAGGGCCCTAGGGGACACTGAAGCTTTCTTT. Its translation: CASSFRALGDTEAFF.

The chain joins TRBV11-2 to TRBJ2-7; tentatively, D is TRBD1 or TRBD2 (5 bases each). This CDR3 has 14 residues. V lost 5 bases and J 3 bases, leaving 14 bases between the germline ends. Germline V lookup: CDR1 SGHAT, CDR2 FQNNGV. The CDR3 reads CASSRDPLDYEQYF. CDR3 sequence (DNA): TGTGCCAGCAGCCGGGACCCTCTTGACTACGAGCAGTACTTC.

The chain recombines TRBV6-1 with TRBJ2-1; 12 nucleotides line up with TRBD2. Germline CDR1 is MNHNS and CDR2 is SASEGT. The CDR3 runs 15 residues. V lost 6 bases, J lost 9 bases, and 9 bases stayed unmatched. CDR3 DNA sequence: TGTGCCAGCAGGAGAGTACTAGCGGGGGGCGCTGAGCAGTTCTTC. Amino acid sequence: CASRRVLAGGAEQFF.

This clone was counted only a few times. This chain links TRBV7-9 with TRBJ1-2, with TRBD1 as a possible D gene (5 bases). This CDR3 has 15 amino acids. V was clipped by 3 bases and J by 3 bases, with 14 bases between them. CDR1 and CDR2 (germline): SEHNR, FQNEAQ (reference sequence). In DNA form, the CDR3 reads TGTGCCAGCAGCTTTCCACGCGGGGGAGACTATGGCTACACCTTC. This translates into CASSFPRGGDYGYTF.

The chain recombines TRBV18 with TRBJ1-1; 11 bases are a match to TRBD1. J gave up 9 bases and V 5 bases, and 8 bases lay outside the gene matches. This CDR3 region has 14 residues. Germline-derived CDR1 and CDR2 are KGHSH and LQKENI. The DNA for the CDR3 is TGTGCCAGCTCAACGGACAGGGGGCTCATTCAAGCTTTCTTT. Protein sequence: CASSTDRGLIQAFF.

The chain joins TRBV4-1 to TRBJ2-5; D might be TRBD2 (5 bases). Germline CDR1 MGHRA, CDR2 YSYEKL. This CDR3 is 16 amino acids long. V was pared by 0 bases and J by 1 base, with 12 bases between. CDR3 bases: TGCGCCAGCAGCCAAGAGTTCAGGAGGATCCAAGAGACCCAGTACTTC. It codes for CASSQEFRRIQETQYF.

This rearrangement joins TRBV5-1 to TRBJ2-7; no clear D gene. Trimming took 7 bases from V and 1 from J, leaving 15 bases between them. The CDR3 spans 14 residues. CDR1 and CDR2 from the germline V gene are SGHRS and YFSETQ. The CDR3, as DNA: TGCGCCAGCCGCCCGGCAGACCTATCCTACGAGCAGTACTTC. Protein sequence: CASRPADLSYEQYF.

This clone was counted a few times. V and J are TRBV2 and TRBJ1-2; 7 bases are shared with TRBD1. Trimming cost V 5 bases and J 8 bases; bases outside gene matches: 2. Germline V gene sequence: CDR1 SNHLY, CDR2 FYNNEI. This CDR3 is built from 11 residues. As DNA, the CDR3 is TGTGCCAGCAGTTCACAGGGGGGCTACACCTTC. Translation gives CASSSQGGYTF.

CDR3 region: CAGGILSPGELFF. CDR3 coding DNA: TGTGCCGGGGGGATACTCTCTCCCGGGGAGCTGTTTTTT. The chain recombines TRBV28 with TRBJ2-2, with D possibly TRBD2 on 6 matching bases. The CDR3 consists of 13 residues. The V gene lost 11 bases and the J gene lost 6 bases, with 16 bases spanning the gap. CDR1 and CDR2 from the germline V gene are MDHEN and SYDVKM.

The CDR3 sequence is CASSFSQGTGQPQHF. For the CDR3, the DNA is TGTGCCAGCAGCTTTTCCCAGGGTACGGGACAGCCCCAGCATTTT. The chain combines TRBV7-2 with TRBJ1-5, with D possibly TRBD1 on 5 matching bases. CDR3 length: 15 amino acids. Trimming pared 3 bases from V and 7 bases from J, leaving 16 bases between. Germline values: CDR1 SGHTA, CDR2 FQGNSA.

The chain combines TRBV7-6 with TRBJ2-3; D gene unclear. The germline V gene has CDR1 SGHVS and CDR2 FNYEAQ. The CDR3 has 13 residues. V gave up 1 base and J gave up 4 bases, with 6 bases separating them. CDR3 region: CASSLGRPDTQYF. The CDR3 nucleotides read TGTGCCAGCAGCTTAGGCAGGCCAGATACGCAGTATTTT.

The chain joins TRBV5-1 to TRBJ2-1; the match to TRBD1 covers 9 bases. There are 15 residues in the CDR3. Germline V CDR1 and CDR2: SGHRS, YFSETQ. The trim removed 4 bases at V and 10 bases at J, leaving 12 bases unmatched. CDR3 region: CASSRMRTGVGEQFF. The CDR3 nucleotides are TGCGCCAGCAGCCGGATGAGGACAGGGGTCGGAGAGCAGTTCTTC. The full variable domain, completed using reference TRBV5-1 and TRBJ2-1, is KAGVTQTPRYLIKTRGQQVTLSCSPISGHRSVSWYQQTPGQGLQFLFEYFSETQRNKGNFPGRFSGRQFSNSRSEMNVSTLELGDSALYLCASSRMRTGVGEQFFGPGTRLTVL.

The table lists this clone with a count of one. The V call is TRBV9, the J call TRBJ1-6; 7 bases map to TRBD1. V gave up 3 bases and J gave up 7 bases; unmatched junction bases: 7. The CDR3 is 15 residues long. The germline gives CDR1 SGDLS, CDR2 YYNGEE. This CDR3 reads CASSALTGQNSPLHF. For the CDR3, the DNA is TGTGCCAGCAGCGCCCTGACAGGGCAAAATTCACCCCTCCACTTT. Complete variable domain (other parts from reference TRBV9 and TRBJ1-6): DSGVTQTPKHLITATGQRVTLRCSPRSGDLSVYWYQQSLDQGLQFLIQYYNGEERAKGNILERFSAQQFPDLHSELNLSSLELGDSALYFCASSALTGQNSPLHFGNGTRLTVT.

The chain has TRBV19 and TRBJ1-5; the match to TRBD1 covers 9 bases. CDR1 and CDR2 from the germline V gene are LNHDA and SQIVND (reference sequence). This CDR3 is built from 16 residues. Losses at the gene ends were 5 bases for V and 3 bases for J; bases not matched to a gene: 8. CDR3 in amino acids: CASSGRRDRDNQPQHF. CDR3 DNA: TGTGCCAGTAGTGGGCGCCGGGACAGGGACAATCAGCCCCAGCATTTT.

The rearrangement joins TRBV15 to TRBJ1-2; possibly TRBD1 for D (5 bases). Germline CDR1 and CDR2: LNHNV and YYDKDF (reference sequence). The CDR3 is made up of 15 amino acids. Trimming cost V 5 bases and J 7 bases, with 20 bases left between them. DNA for the CDR3: TGTGCCACCAGCCCTCGACCCGGGCCTCAGGGTGGCTACACCTTC. Translation: CATSPRPGPQGGYTF.

The rearrangement links TRBV28 to TRBJ2-5, with 9 bases that match TRBD2. In germline, CDR1 is MDHEN, CDR2 SYDVKM. After removal of 5 bases from V and 5 bases from J, the junction contained 12 bases not matched to a gene. The CDR3 contains 16 residues. CDR3 residues: CASSPLEAGGGETQYF. In DNA, the CDR3 is TGTGCCAGCAGTCCCCTGGAAGCGGGAGGCGGGGAGACCCAGTACTTC.

This chain joins TRBV2 and TRBJ1-1; no reliable D call. Germline CDR1 SNHLY, CDR2 FYNNEI. V lost 6 bases and J lost 2, with 10 bases in between. There are 13 residues in the CDR3. CDR3 region: CASRALGNTEAFF. The DNA for the CDR3 is TGTGCCAGCAGGGCCCTGGGAAACACTGAAGCTTTCTTT.

This chain connects TRBV28 to TRBJ1-2; D possibly corresponds to TRBD1 (5 bases). The CDR3 length is 14 residues. V was trimmed by 2 bases and J by 6 bases, leaving 13 bases between them. In germline, CDR1 is MDHEN, CDR2 SYDVKM. This chain's CDR3 is CASSLIGAWNGYTF. The CDR3 coding sequence is TGTGCCAGCAGTTTAATAGGGGCCTGGAATGGCTACACCTTC.

V and J are TRBV29-1 and TRBJ1-5; possible D gene TRBD1, 5 bases. Trimming shortened V by 4 bases and J by 3 bases, and 10 bases separated the two germline ends. CDR1 and CDR2 from the germline V gene are SQVTM and ANQGSEA. This CDR3 has 13 amino acids. The DNA of the CDR3 is TGCAGCGTTGCAACCGGACACAATCAGCCCCAGCATTTT. Its protein is CSVATGHNQPQHF. Variable domain in full (rest from reference TRBV29-1 and TRBJ1-5): SAVISQKPSRDICQRGTSLTIQCQVDSQVTMMFWYRQQPGQSLTLIATANQGSEATYESGFVIDKFPISRPNLTFSTLTVSNMSPEDSSIYLCSVATGHNQPQHFGDGTRLSIL.

The chain employs TRBV2 and TRBJ1-1, with D possibly being TRBD1 (5 bases). Germline V gives CDR1 SNHLY, CDR2 FYNNEI. Trimming cost V 2 bases and J 4 bases, with 8 bases left between them. This CDR3 is 13 amino acids long. The CDR3 region is CASSELGGTEAFF. CDR3 nucleotides: TGTGCCAGCAGTGAACTGGGGGGCACTGAAGCTTTCTTT.

The chain links TRBV7-2 to TRBJ2-1, with D possibly matching TRBD2 (6 bases). Germline values: CDR1 SGHTA, CDR2 FQGNSA. Trimming left V 7 bases short and J 3 bases short, with 13 bases between. This CDR3 comprises 14 residues. CDR3 sequence: CASTQGGGYNEQFF. The CDR3 nucleotides are TGTGCCAGCACCCAGGGAGGCGGCTACAATGAGCAGTTCTTC.

J is TRBJ2-7 and V is TRBV25-1; D ambiguous. The V and J ends lost 11 bases and 9 bases respectively, with 8 bases between them. CDR3 length: 8 amino acids. Germline CDR1 is MGHDK and CDR2 is SYGVNS. CDR3 residues: CAPVGQYF. The DNA of the CDR3 is TGTGCCCCCGTAGGGCAGTACTTC.

The gene calls are TRBV28 and TRBJ2-1; D is undetermined. CDR3 length: 11 residues. V was pared by 7 bases and J by 4 bases, with 5 bases between. Germline lookup yields CDR1 MDHEN and CDR2 SYDVKM. The CDR3 coding sequence is TGTGCCAGCATACTATACAATGAGCAGTTCTTC. It yields the protein CASILYNEQFF. Variable domain in full (rest from reference TRBV28 and TRBJ2-1): DVKVTQSSRYLVKRTGEKVFLECVQDMDHENMFWYRQDPGLGLRLIYFSYDVKMKEKGDIPEGYSVSREKKERFSLILESASTNQTSMYLCASILYNEQFFGPGTRLTVL.